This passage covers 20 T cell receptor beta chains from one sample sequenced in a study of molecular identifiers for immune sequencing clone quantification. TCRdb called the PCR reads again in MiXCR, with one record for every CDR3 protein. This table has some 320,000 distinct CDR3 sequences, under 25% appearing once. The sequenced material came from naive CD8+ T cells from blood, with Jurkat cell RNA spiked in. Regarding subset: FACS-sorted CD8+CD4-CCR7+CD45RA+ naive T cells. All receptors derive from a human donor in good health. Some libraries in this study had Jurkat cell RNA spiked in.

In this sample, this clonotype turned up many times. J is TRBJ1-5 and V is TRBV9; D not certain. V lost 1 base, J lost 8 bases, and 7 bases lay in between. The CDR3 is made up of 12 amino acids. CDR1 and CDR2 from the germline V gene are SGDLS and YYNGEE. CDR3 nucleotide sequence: TGTGCCAGCAGCGTACGGAAGGAGCCCCAGCATTTT. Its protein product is CASSVRKEPQHF.

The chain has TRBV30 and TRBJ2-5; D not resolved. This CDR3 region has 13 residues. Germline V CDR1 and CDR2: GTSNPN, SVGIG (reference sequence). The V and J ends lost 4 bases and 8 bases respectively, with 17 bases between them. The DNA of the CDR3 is TGTGCCTGGAATATATACCACGGAGAAACCCAGTACTTC. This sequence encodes CAWNIYHGETQYF.

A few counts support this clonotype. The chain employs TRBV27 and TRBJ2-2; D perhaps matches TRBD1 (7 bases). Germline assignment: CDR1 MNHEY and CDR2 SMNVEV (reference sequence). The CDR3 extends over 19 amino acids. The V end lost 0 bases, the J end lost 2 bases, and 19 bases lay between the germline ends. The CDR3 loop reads CASSLSAGQTTKNTGELFF. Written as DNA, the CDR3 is TGTGCCAGCAGTTTATCGGCGGGACAGACCACGAAAAACACCGGGGAGCTGTTTTTT.

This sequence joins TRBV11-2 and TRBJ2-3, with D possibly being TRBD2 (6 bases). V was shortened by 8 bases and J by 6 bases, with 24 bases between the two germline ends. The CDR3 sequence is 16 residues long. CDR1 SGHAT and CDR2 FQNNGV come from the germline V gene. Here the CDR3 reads CASDSKGGETGDTQYF. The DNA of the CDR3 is TGTGCCAGCGACTCCAAGGGCGGGGAAACGGGGGATACGCAGTATTTT. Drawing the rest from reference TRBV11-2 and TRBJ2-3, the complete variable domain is EAGVAQSPRYKIIEKRQSVAFWCNPISGHATLYWYQQILGQGPKLLIQFQNNGVVDDSQLPKDRFSAERLKGVDSTLKIQPAKLEDSAVYLCASDSKGGETGDTQYFGPGTRLTVL.

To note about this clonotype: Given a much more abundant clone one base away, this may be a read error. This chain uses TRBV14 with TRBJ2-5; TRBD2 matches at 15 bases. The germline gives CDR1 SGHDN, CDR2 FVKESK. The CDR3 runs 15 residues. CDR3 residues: CASCGLAGGPETQNF. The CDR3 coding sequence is TGTGCCAGCTGCGGACTAGCGGGAGGGCCGGAGACCCAGAACTTC.

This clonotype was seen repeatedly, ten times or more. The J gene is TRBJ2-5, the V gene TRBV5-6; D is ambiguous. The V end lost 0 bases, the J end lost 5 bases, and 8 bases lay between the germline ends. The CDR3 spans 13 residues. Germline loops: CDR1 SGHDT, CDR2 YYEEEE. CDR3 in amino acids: CASSLVGVETQYF. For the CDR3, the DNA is TGTGCCAGCAGCTTGGTTGGGGTTGAGACCCAGTACTTC.

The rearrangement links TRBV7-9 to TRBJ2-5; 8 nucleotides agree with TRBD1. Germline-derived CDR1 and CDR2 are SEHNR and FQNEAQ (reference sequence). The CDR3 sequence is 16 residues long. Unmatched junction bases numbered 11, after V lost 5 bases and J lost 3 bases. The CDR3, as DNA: TGTGCCAGCAGCGACTTAACGACAGGGGAGGAAGAGACCCAGTACTTC. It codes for CASSDLTTGEEETQYF.

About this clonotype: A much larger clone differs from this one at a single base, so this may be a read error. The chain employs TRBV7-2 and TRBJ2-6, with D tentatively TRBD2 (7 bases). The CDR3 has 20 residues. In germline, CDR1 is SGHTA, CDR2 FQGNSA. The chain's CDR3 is CANSLVASGGAFSGANVLTF. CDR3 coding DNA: TGTGCCAACAGCTTAGTGGCGTCGGGGGGCGCCTTCTCTGGGGCCAACGTCCTGACTTTC.

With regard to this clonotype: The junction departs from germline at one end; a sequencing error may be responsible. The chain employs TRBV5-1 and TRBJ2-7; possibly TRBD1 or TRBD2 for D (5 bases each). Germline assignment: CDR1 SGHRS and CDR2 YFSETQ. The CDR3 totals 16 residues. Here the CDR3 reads CASSTLTRDPTYEQHF. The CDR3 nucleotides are TGCGCCAGCAGCACCTTAACAAGGGACCCCACCTACGAGCAGCACTTC. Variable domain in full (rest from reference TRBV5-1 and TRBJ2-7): KAGVTQTPRYLIKTRGQQVTLSCSPISGHRSVSWYQQTPGQGLQFLFEYFSETQRNKGNFPGRFSGRQFSNSRSEMNVSTLELGDSALYLCASSTLTRDPTYEQHFGPGTRLTVT.

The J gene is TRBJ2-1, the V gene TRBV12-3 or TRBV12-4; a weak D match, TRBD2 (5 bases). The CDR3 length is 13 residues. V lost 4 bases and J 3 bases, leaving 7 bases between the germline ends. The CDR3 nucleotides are TGTGCCAGCAGTTGGAGCGGCTACAATGAGCAGTTCTTC. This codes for CASSWSGYNEQFF.

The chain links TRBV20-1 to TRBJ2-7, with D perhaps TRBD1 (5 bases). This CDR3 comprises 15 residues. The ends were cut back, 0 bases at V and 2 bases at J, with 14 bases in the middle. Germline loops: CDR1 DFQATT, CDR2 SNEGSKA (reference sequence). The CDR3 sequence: CSARDFTGETYEQYF. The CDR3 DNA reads TGCAGTGCTAGAGATTTCACAGGAGAAACCTACGAGCAGTACTTC.

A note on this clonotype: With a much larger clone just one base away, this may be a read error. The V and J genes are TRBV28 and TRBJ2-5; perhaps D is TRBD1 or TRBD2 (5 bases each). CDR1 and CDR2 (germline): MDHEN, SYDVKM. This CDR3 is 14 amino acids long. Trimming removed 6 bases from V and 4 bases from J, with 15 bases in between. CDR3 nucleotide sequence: TGTGCCAGCAGCCCCGGGGCACCCCGAGAGACCCAGTACTTC. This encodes CASSPGAPRETQYF.

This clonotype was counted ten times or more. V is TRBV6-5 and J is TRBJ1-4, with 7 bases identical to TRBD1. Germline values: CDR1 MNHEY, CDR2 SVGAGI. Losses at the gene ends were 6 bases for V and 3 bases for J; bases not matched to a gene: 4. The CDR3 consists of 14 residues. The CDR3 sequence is CASRETGSNEKLFF. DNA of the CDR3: TGTGCCAGCAGAGAGACAGGGTCTAATGAAAAACTGTTTTTT.

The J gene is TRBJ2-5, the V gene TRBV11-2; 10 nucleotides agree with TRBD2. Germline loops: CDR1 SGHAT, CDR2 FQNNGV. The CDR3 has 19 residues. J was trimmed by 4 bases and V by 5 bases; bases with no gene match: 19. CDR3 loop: CASSTPTGSGGGPRETQYF. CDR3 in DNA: TGTGCCAGCAGCACGCCGACAGGGAGCGGGGGGGGGCCCCGAGAGACCCAGTACTTC. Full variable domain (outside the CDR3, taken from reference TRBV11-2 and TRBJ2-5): EAGVAQSPRYKIIEKRQSVAFWCNPISGHATLYWYQQILGQGPKLLIQFQNNGVVDDSQLPKDRFSAERLKGVDSTLKIQPAKLEDSAVYLCASSTPTGSGGGPRETQYFGPGTRLLVL.

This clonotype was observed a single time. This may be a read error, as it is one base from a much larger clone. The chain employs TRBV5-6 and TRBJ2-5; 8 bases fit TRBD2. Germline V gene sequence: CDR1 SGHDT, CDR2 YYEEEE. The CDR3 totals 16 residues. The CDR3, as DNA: TGTGCCAGCAGCTCGAGGGCTAGCGGGTTCCAAGAGTCCCAGTACTTC. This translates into CASSSRASGFQESQYF.

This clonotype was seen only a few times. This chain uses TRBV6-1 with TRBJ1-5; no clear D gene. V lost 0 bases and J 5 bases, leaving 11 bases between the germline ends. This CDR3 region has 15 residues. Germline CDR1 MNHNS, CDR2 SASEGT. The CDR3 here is CASSEAPGRYQPQHF. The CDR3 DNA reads TGTGCCAGCAGTGAAGCTCCGGGTCGCTATCAGCCCCAGCATTTT.

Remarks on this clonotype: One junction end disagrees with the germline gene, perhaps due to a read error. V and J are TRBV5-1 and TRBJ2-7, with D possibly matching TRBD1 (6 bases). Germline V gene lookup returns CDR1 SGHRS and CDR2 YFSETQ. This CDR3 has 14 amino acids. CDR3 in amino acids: CASSLEQGPYGQYF. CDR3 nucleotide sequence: TGCGCCAGCAGCTTGGAACAGGGACCCTACGGGCAGTACTTC.

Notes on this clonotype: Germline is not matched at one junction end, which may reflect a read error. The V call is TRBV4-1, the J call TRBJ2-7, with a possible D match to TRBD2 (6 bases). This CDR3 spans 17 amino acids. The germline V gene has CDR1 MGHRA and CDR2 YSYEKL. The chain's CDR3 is CASSQDLAPRGFREQHF. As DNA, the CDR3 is TGCGCCAGCAGCCAAGATCTGGCTCCACGTGGGTTCCGGGAGCAGCACTTC.

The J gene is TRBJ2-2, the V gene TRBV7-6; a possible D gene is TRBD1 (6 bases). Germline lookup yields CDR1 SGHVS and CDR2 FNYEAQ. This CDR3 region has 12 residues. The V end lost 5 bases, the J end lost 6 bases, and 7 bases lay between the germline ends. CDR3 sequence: CASSAGAGELFF. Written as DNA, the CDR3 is TGTGCCAGCAGCGCAGGGGCCGGGGAGCTGTTTTTT.

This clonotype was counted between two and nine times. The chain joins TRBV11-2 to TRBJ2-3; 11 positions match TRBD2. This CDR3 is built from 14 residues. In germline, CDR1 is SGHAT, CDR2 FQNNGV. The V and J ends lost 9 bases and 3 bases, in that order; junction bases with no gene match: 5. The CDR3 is CASSGGAPTDTQYF. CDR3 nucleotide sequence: TGTGCCAGTAGCGGGGGGGCCCCTACAGATACGCAGTATTTT.